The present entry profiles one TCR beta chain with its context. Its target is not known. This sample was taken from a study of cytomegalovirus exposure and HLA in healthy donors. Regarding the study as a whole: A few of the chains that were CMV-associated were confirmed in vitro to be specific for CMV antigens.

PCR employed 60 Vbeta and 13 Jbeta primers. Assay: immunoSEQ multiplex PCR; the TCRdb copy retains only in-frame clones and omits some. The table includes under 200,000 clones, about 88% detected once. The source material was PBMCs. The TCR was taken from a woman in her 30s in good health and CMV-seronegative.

This CDR3 reads CASSRSSVGLNTDTQYF. CDR3 DNA: TGTGCCAGCAGCCGAAGTTCCGTGGGACTCAACACAGATACGCAGTATTTT. The V gene is TRBV4-2, the J gene TRBJ2-3, with TRBD2 as a possible D gene (6 bases). There are 17 residues in the CDR3. V was pared by 4 bases and J by 2 bases, with 19 bases between. The germline CDR1 and CDR2 sequences are LGHNA and YNFKEQ.